Sequencing of this T cell receptor (beta chain) was carried out in a study of blood T cells in healthy people across ages. Regarding the study as a whole: There was a strong correlation between TCR beta diversity and naive T cell percentage.

Isolation of PBMCs gave at least 7 million cells per sample. Trimming took 3 bases from V and 9 from J; bases not matched to a gene: 7. The CDR3 totals 14 residues. Germline lookup yields CDR1 LGHNT and CDR2 FRNRAP. Primers used in a second PCR of roughly 6 to 11 cycles were a sample-barcoded 5' primer and a J-beta primer mix. Through a template-switch adaptor with 12 random nucleotides, each cDNA molecule received a tag. TCRdb itself ran the 5' RACE reads through MiXCR, one entry per CDR3 protein. The repertoire has roughly 1.5 million distinct CDR3 sequences, under 55% of them found once; the top ten carry more than 4%. This clonotype was seen a single time. Its cognate antigen is unknown.

J is TRBJ2-1 and V is TRBV12-5, with 8 bases aligning to TRBD1. The source is a woman aged 18-29 years in good health. The sequencing sample was made of blood. The DNA for the CDR3 is TGTGCTAGTGGTTTAAGGACAGGGATGGGTGAGCAGTTCTTC. Its translation is CASGLRTGMGEQFF.